This TCR beta chain was identified during a study of blood T cell repertoires in COVID-19. The authors' processing: By means of reference gene primer amplification, nucleated cell counts were estimated. Generated by immunoSEQ multiplex PCR, the TCRdb table keeps only in-frame clones and is missing some. V and J calls and clone size are copied from that table; D and trimming were computed from the DNA. Among approximately 100,000 clones listed, about 89% were seen once. The V end was cut by 4 bases, the J end by 9 bases, with 21 bases between. From germline, CDR1 is SEHNR and CDR2 FQNEAQ (reference sequence). The CDR3 has 15 residues.

J is TRBJ1-2 and V is TRBV7-9; D unclear. The receptor was isolated from a human donor with acute or convalescent COVID-19. The donor label of this sample is uncertain. Specimen: peripheral blood. The DNA of the CDR3 is TGTGCCAGCAGCTCCAATACAGAGCCTATGGTTAGCTACACCTTC. Its protein is CASSSNTEPMVSYTF.